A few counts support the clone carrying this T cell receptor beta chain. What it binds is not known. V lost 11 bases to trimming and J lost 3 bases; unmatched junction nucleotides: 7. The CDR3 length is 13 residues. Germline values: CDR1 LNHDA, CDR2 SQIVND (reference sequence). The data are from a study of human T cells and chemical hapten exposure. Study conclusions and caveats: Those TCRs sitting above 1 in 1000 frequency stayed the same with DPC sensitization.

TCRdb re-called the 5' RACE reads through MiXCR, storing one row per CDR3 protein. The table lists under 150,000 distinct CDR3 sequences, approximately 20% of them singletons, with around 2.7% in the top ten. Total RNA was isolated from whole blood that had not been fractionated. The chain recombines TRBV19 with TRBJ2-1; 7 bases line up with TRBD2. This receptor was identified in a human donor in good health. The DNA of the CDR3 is TGTGCCTCTGGGGAGGGATTCTACAATGAGCAGTTCTTC. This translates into CASGEGFYNEQFF.